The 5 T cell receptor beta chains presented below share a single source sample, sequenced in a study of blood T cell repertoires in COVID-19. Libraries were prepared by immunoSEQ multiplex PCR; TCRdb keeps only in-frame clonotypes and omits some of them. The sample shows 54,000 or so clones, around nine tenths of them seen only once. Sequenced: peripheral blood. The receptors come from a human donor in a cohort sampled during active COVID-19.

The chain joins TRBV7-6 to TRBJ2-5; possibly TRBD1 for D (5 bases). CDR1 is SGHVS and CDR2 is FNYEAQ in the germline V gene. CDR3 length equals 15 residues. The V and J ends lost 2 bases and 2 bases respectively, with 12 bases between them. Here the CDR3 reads CASSLRRRQQETQYF. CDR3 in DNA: TGTGCCAGCAGCTTAAGGCGCCGACAGCAAGAGACCCAGTACTTC.

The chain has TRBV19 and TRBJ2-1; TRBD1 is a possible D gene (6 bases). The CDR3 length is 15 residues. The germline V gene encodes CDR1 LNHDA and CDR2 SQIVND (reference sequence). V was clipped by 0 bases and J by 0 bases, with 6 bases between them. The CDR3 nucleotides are TGTGCCAGTAGTATAGAGGACAGCTCCTACAATGAGCAGTTCTTC. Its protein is CASSIEDSSYNEQFF.

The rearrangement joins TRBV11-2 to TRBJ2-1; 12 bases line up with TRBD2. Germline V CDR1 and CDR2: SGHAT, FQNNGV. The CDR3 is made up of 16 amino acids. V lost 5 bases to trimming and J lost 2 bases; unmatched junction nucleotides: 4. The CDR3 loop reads CASSQGLAGPYNEQFF. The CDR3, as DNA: TGTGCCAGCAGCCAAGGACTAGCGGGGCCCTACAATGAGCAGTTCTTC.

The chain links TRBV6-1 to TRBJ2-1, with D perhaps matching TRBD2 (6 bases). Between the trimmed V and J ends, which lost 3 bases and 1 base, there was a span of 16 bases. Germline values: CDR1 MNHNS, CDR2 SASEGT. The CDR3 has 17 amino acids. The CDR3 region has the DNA TGTGCCAGCAGTGAGGACCTAGGCGGGGTGTCCTACAATGAGCAGTTCTTC. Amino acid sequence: CASSEDLGGVSYNEQFF.

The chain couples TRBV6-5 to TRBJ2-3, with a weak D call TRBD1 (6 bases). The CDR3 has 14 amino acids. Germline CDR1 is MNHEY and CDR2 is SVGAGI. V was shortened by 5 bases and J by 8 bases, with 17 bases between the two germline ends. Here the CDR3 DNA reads TGTGCCAGCAGTCTAACACAGGGTTCCGGTACGCAGTATTTT. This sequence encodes CASSLTQGSGTQYF.